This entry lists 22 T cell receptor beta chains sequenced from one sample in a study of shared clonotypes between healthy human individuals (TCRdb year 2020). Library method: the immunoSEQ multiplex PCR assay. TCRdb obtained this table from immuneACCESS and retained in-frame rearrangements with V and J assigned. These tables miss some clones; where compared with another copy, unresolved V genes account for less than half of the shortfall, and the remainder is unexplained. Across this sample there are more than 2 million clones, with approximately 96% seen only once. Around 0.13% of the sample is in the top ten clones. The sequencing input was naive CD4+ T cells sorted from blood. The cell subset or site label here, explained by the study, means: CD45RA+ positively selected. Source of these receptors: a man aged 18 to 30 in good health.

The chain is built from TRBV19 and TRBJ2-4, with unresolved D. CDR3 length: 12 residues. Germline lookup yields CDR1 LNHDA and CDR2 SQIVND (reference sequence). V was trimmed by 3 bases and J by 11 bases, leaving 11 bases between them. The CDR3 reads CASSMQRSVQYF. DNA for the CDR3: TGTGCCAGTAGTATGCAAAGGAGCGTTCAGTACTTC.

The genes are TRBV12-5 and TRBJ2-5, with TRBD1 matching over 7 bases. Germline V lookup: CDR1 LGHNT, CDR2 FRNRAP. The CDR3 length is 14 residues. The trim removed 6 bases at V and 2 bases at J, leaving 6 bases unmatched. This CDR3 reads CASGHRQGQETQYF. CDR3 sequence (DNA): TGTGCTAGTGGACACAGACAGGGTCAAGAGACCCAGTACTTC.

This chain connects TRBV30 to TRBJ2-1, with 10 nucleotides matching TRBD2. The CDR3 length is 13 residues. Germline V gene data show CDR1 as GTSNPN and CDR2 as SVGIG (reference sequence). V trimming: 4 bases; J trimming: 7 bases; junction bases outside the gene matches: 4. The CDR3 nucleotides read TGTGCCTGGACGACTAGCGGGCTGAATGAGCAGTTCTTC. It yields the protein CAWTTSGLNEQFF.

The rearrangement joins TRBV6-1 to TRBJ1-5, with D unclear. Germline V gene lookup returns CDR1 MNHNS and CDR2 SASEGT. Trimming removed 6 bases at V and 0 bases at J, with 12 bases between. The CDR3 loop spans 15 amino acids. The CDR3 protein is CASSVDTYSNQPQHF. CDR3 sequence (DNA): TGTGCCAGCAGCGTCGACACTTATAGCAATCAGCCCCAGCATTTT.

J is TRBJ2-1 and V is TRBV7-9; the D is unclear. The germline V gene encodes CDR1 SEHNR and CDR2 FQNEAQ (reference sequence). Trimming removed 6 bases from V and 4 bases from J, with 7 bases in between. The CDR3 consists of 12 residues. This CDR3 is CASSTEYNEQFF. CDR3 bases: TGTGCCAGCAGTACCGAATACAATGAGCAGTTCTTC. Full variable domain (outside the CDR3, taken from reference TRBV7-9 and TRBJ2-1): DTGVSQNPRHKITKRGQNVTFRCDPISEHNRLYWYRQTLGQGPEFLTYFQNEAQLEKSRLLSDRFSAERPKGSFSTLEIQRTEQGDSAMYLCASSTEYNEQFFGPGTRLTVL.

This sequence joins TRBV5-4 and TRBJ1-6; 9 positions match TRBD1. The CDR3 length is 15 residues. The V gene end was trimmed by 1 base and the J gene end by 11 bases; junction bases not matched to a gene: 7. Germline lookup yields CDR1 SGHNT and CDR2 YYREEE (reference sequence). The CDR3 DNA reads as TGTGCCAGCAGCTTGCCGGGACAGGGAAGCACACCCCTCCACTTT. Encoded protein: CASSLPGQGSTPLHF.

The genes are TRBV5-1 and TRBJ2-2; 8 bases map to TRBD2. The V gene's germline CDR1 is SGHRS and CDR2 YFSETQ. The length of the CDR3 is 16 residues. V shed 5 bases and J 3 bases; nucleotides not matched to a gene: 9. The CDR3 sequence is CASRRPGLGYTGELFF. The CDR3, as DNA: TGCGCCAGCAGGCGGCCGGGACTAGGGTACACCGGGGAGCTGTTTTTT.

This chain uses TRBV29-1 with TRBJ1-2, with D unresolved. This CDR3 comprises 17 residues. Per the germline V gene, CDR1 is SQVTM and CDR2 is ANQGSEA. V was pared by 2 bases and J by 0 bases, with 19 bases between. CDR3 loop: CSVEPRRQLPTNYGYTF. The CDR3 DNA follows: TGCAGCGTTGAACCTAGGCGGCAACTCCCGACTAACTATGGCTACACCTTC.

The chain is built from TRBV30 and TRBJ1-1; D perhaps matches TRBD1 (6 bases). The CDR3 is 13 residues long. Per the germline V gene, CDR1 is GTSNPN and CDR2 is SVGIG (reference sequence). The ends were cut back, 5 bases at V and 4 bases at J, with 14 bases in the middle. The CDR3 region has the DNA TGTGCCTGGGCTGGGGGGGCTGGCACTGAAGCTTTCTTT. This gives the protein CAWAGGAGTEAFF. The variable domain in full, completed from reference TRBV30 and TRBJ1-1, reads SQTIHQWPATLVQPVGSPLSLECTVEGTSNPNLYWYRQAAGRGLQLLFYSVGIGQISSEVPQNLSASRPQDRQFILSSKKLLLSDSGFYLCAWAGGAGTEAFFGQGTRLTVV.

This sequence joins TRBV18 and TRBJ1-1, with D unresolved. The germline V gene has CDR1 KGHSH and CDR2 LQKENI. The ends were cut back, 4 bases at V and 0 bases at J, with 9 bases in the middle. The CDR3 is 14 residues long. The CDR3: CASSQASLNTEAFF. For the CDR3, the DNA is TGTGCCAGCTCACAGGCCAGTCTGAACACTGAAGCTTTCTTT.

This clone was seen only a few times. CDR3 bases: TGTGCCTGGGCCGAGACAGGGGGTAGCAATCAGCCCCAGCATTTT. Protein: CAWAETGGSNQPQHF. The chain links TRBV30 to TRBJ1-5; 9 nucleotides match TRBD1. With 5 bases clipped from V and 0 bases from J, the junction kept 5 bases outside the gene matches. The CDR3 has 15 amino acids. Germline CDR1 reads GTSNPN; CDR2 reads SVGIG (reference sequence).

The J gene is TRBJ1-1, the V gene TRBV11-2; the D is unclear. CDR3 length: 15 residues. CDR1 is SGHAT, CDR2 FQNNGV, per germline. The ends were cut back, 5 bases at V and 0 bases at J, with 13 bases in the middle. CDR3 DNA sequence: TGTGCCAGCAGCACGCGGGCCGGGATGAACACTGAAGCTTTCTTT. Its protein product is CASSTRAGMNTEAFF.

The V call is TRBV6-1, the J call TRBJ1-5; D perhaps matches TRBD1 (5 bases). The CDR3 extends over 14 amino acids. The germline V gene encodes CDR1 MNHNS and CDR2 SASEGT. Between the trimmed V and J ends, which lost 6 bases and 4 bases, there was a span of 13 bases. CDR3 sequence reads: CASRTGTGNQPQHF. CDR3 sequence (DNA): TGTGCCAGCAGGACGGGGACGGGGAATCAGCCCCAGCATTTT.

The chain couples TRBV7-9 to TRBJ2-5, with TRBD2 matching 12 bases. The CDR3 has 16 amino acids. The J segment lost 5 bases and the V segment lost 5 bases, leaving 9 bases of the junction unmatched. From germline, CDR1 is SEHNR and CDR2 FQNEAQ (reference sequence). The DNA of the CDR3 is TGTGCCAGCAGCCCTTCTAGCGGGGGGGCTGGGGAGACCCAGTACTTC. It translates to CASSPSSGGAGETQYF.

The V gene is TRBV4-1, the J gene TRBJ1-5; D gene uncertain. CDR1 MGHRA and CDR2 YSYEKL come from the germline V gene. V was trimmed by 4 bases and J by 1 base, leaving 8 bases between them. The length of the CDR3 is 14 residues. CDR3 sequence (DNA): TGCGCCAGCAGCCGAGGTAAGAGCAATCAGCCCCAGCATTTT. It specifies CASSRGKSNQPQHF.

The CDR3 spells CASSQVGAREQYF. The CDR3, as DNA: TGCGCCAGCAGCCAAGTAGGAGCGAGGGAGCAGTACTTC. This sequence joins TRBV4-1 and TRBJ2-7; D call uncertain. V gave up 1 base and J gave up 7 bases, with 11 bases separating them. Per the germline V gene, CDR1 is MGHRA and CDR2 is YSYEKL. CDR3 size: 13 residues.

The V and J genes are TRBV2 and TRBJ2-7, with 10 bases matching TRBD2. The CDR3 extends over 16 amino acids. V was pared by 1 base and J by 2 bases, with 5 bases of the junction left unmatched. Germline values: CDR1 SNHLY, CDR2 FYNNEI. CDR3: CASSEVGLADTYEQYF. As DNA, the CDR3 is TGTGCCAGCAGTGAAGTCGGACTAGCGGATACCTACGAGCAGTACTTC. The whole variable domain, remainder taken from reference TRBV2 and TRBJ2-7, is EPEVTQTPSHQVTQMGQEVILRCVPISNHLYFYWYRQILGQKVEFLVSFYNNEISEKSEIFDDQFSVERPDGSNFTLKIRSTKLEDSAMYFCASSEVGLADTYEQYFGPGTRLTVT.

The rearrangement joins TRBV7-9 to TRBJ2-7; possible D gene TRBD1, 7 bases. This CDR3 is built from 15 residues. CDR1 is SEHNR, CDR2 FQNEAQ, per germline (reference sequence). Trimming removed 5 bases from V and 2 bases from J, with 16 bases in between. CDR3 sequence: CASSQATGEAYEQYF. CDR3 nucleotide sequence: TGTGCCAGCAGCCAAGCAACAGGGGAGGCCTACGAGCAGTACTTC.

The CDR3 spells CASSPGTKNSPLHF. The CDR3 DNA follows: TGTGCCAGCAGTCCCGGGACGAAAAATTCACCCCTCCACTTT. The chain links TRBV28 to TRBJ1-6; a weak D match, TRBD1 (5 bases). The CDR3 runs 14 residues. Germline V lookup: CDR1 MDHEN, CDR2 SYDVKM. V shed 5 bases and J shed 7 bases, with 12 bases lying between them.

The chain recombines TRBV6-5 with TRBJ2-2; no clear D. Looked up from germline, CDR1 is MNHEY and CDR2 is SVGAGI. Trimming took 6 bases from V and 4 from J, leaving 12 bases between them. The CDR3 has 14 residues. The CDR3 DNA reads TGTGCCAGCAGAGGACCCCTCTTCACCGGGGAGCTGTTTTTT. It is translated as CASRGPLFTGELFF.

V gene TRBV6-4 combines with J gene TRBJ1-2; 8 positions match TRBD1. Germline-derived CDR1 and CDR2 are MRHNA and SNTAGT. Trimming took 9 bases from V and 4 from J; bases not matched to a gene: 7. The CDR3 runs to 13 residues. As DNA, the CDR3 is TGTGCCAGTCCCGACAGGGGCCTCTATGGCTACACCTTC. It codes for CASPDRGLYGYTF.

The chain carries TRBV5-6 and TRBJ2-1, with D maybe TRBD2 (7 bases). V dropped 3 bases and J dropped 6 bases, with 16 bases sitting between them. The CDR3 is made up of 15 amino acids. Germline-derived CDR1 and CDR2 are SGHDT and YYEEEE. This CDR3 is CASSSTGGVGNEQFF. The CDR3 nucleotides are TGTGCCAGCAGCTCAACGGGGGGCGTAGGCAATGAGCAGTTCTTC.